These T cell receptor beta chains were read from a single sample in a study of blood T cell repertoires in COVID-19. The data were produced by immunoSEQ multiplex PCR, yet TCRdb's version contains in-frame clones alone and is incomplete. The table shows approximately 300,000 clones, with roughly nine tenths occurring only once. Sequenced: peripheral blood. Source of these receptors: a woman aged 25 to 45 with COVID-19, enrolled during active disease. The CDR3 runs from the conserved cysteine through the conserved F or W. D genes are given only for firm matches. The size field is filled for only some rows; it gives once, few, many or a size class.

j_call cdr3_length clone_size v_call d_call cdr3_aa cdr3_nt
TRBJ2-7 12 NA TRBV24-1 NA CATSGGSYEQYF TGTGCCACCAGTGGCGGGTCCTACGAGCAGTACTTC
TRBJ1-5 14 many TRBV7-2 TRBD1 CASSLATGVQPQHF TGTGCCAGCAGCTTAGCGACAGGGGTTCAGCCCCAGCATTTT
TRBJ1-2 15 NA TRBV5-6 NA CASSLAGSGFGRYTF TGTGCCAGCAGCTTGGCCGGGTCGGGGTTTGGGCGCTACACCTTC
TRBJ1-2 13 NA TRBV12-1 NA CASSQEQGTGYTF TGTGCCAGCAGCCAGGAACAGGGAACTGGCTACACCTTC
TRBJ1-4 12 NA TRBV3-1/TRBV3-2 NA CASSQGPSKLFF TGTGCCAGCAGCCAAGGTCCCTCAAAACTGTTTTTT
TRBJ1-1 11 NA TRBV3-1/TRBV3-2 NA CASSEGTEAFF TGTGCCAGCAGCGAGGGTACTGAAGCTTTCTTT
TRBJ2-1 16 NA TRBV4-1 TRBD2 CASSQDMGSGGPECFF TGCGCCAGCAGCCAAGATATGGGTAGCGGGGGGCCTGAGTGCTTCTTC
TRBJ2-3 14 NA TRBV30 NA CAWTQQNPTDTQYF TGTGCCTGGACTCAACAGAATCCCACAGATACGCAGTATTTT
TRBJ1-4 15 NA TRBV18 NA CASSHTDTTNEKLFF TGTGCCAGCTCCCACACAGATACAACTAATGAAAAACTGTTTTTT
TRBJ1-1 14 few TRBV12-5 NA CASAPPTENTEAFF TGTGCTAGTGCCCCCCCGACAGAGAACACTGAAGCTTTCTTT
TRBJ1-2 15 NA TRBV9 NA CASSVAGGPHYGYTF TGTGCCAGCAGCGTAGCGGGGGGCCCCCACTATGGCTACACCTTC
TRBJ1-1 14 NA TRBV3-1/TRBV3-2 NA CASSHLDSNTEAFF TGTGCCAGCAGCCATCTCGACTCGAACACTGAAGCTTTCTTT
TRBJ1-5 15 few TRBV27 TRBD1 CASRGTALLNQPQHF TGTGCCAGCAGAGGGACAGCGCTATTAAATCAGCCCCAGCATTTT
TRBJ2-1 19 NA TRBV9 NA CASSSSQSGYLLNYNEQFF TGTGCCAGCAGCTCCTCCCAGTCCGGGTACCTGTTGAATTACAATGAGCAGTTCTTC
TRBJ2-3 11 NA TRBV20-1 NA CSAPRTDTQYF TGCAGTGCGCCGAGGACAGATACGCAGTATTTT
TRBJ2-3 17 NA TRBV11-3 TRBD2 CASSLNLAGGNTDTQYF TGTGCCAGCAGCTTAAATCTAGCGGGGGGAAACACAGATACGCAGTATTTT
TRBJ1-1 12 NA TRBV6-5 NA CASRRTATEAFF TGTGCCAGCAGGAGGACAGCCACTGAAGCTTTCTTT
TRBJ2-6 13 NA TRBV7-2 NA CASTLSGANVLTF TGTGCCAGCACCCTGTCTGGGGCCAACGTCCTGACTTTC
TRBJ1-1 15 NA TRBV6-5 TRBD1 CASNPGQGRNTEAFF TGTGCCAGCAATCCGGGACAGGGTCGGAACACTGAAGCTTTCTTT
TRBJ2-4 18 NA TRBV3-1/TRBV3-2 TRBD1 CASSQGQGAPLAKNIQYF TGTGCCAGCAGCCAAGGGCAGGGGGCTCCCCTAGCCAAAAACATTCAGTACTTC
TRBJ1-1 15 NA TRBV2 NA CASRLSSRENTEAFF TGTGCCAGCAGACTTTCATCCAGGGAGAACACTGAAGCTTTCTTT
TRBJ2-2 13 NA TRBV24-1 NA CATSDPRTGELFF TGTGCCACCAGTGACCCTAGGACCGGGGAGCTGTTTTTT
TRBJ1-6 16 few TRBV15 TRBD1 CATSRGQGPYNSPLHF TGTGCCACCAGCAGGGGACAGGGGCCTTATAATTCACCCCTCCACTTT
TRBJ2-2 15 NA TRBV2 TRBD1 CASRLTGVDTGELFF TGTGCCAGCAGGCTGACAGGGGTCGACACCGGGGAGCTGTTTTTT
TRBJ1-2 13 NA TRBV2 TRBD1 CASDRANNYGYTF TGTGCCAGCGACAGGGCGAACAACTATGGCTACACCTTC
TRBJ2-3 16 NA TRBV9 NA CASSVALGVSTDTQYF TGTGCCAGCAGCGTAGCGCTTGGAGTTAGCACAGATACGCAGTATTTT
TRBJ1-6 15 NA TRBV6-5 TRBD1 CASSKRTGNNSPLHF TGTGCCAGCAGTAAACGGACAGGGAATAATTCACCCCTCCACTTT
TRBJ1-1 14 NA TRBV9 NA CASSPTVTGEKAFF TGTGCCAGCAGCCCCACGGTTACCGGTGAAAAAGCTTTCTTT
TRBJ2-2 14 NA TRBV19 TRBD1 CASRPRGQTGELFF TGTGCCAGTAGGCCGAGGGGGCAAACCGGGGAGCTGTTTTTT
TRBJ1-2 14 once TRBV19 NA CASSVLQGNYGYTF TGTGCCAGTTCCGTCCTCCAGGGCAACTATGGCTACACCTTC
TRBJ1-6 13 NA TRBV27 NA CASTGSYNSPLHF TGTGCCAGCACGGGGTCCTATAATTCACCCCTCCACTTT
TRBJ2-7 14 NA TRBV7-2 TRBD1 CASRRTGTAYEQYF TGTGCCAGCAGACGGACAGGAACAGCCTACGAGCAGTACTTC
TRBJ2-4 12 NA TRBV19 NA CASSQSKNIQYF TGTGCCAGTAGCCAGTCTAAAAACATTCAGTACTTC
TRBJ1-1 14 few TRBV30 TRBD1 CAWSAGQGGTEAFF TGTGCCTGGAGCGCCGGACAGGGGGGGACTGAAGCTTTCTTT
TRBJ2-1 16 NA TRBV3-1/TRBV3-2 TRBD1 CASSQGRRTGDNEQFF TGTGCCAGCAGCCAAGGTCGACGGACAGGGGACAATGAGCAGTTCTTC
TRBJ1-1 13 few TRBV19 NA CASSIQGRGRAFF TGTGCCAGTAGTATCCAAGGGAGGGGTCGAGCTTTCTTT
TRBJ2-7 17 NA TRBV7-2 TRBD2 CASSLGGRGVVSYEQYF TGTGCCAGCAGCTTAGGGGGCCGGGGGGTCGTGTCCTACGAGCAGTACTTC
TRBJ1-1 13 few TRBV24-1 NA CATRPTGRTEAFF TGTGCCACTAGACCTACAGGACGTACTGAAGCTTTCTTT
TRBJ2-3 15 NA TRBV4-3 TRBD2 CASSQDLGLGEVQYF TGCGCCAGCAGCCAAGATTTGGGACTAGGCGAAGTCCAGTATTTT
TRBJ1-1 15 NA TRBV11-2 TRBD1 CASSSSGTGKGETFF TGTGCCAGCAGCTCATCCGGGACAGGGAAGGGAGAGACTTTCTTT
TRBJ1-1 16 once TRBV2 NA CASTPGGDPMNTEAFF TGTGCCAGCACCCCCGGAGGAGATCCAATGAACACTGAAGCTTTCTTT
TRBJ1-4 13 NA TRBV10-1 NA CASSRTEGGKLFF TGCGCCAGCAGTCGGACTGAGGGTGGAAAACTGTTTTTT
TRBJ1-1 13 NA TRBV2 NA CASSLNPTDYAFF TGTGCCAGCAGTCTAAACCCGACTGATTACGCTTTCTTT
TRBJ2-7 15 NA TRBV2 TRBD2 CASREGLAADYEQYF TGTGCCAGCAGGGAAGGACTAGCGGCAGACTACGAGCAGTACTTC
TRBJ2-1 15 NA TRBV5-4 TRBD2 CASSSLTSGTEKQFF TGTGCCAGCAGCTCCTTGACTAGCGGGACGGAGAAGCAGTTCTTC
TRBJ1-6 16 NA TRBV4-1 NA CASSQGSDSMTSPLHF TGCGCCAGCAGCCAAGGCTCCGACAGTATGACTTCACCCCTCCACTTT
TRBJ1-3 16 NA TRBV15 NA CATSKTVSSSGNTIYF TGTGCCACCAGTAAGACAGTTTCTTCCTCTGGAAACACCATATATTTT
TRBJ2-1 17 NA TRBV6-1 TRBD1 CASSDRPGQGLGNEQFF TGTGCCAGCAGTGATCGTCCGGGACAGGGTCTTGGGAATGAGCAGTTCTTC
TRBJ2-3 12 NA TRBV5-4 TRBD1 CASSWDRDTQYF TGTGCCAGCAGCTGGGACAGGGATACGCAGTATTTT
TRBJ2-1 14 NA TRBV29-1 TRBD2 CSVTSGGSYNEQFF TGCAGCGTCACGAGCGGGGGGTCCTACAATGAGCAGTTCTTC
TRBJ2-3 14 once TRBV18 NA CASSLRESGDTQYF TGTGCCAGCTCACTTCGGGAGAGCGGAGATACGCAGTATTTT
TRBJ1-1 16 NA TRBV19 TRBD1 CASTVRTGAMVTEAFF TGTGCCAGTACCGTGAGGACAGGGGCGATGGTCACTGAAGCTTTCTTT
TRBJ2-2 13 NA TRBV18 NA CASSTLESGELFF TGTGCCAGCTCCACACTAGAATCCGGGGAGCTGTTTTTT
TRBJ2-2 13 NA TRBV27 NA CASREANTGELFF TGTGCCAGCCGGGAAGCGAACACCGGGGAGCTGTTTTTT
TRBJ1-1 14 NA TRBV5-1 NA CASSQQELATEAFF TGCGCCAGCAGCCAACAGGAACTGGCGACTGAAGCTTTCTTT
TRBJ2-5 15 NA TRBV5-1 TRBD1 CASSFTQGAGETQYF TGCGCCAGCAGCTTCACACAGGGGGCGGGGGAGACCCAGTACTTC
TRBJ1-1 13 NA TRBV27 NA CASSFKEGGEAFF TGTGCCAGCAGTTTTAAAGAAGGCGGTGAAGCTTTCTTT